The 15 T cell receptor beta chains reported below all come from one sample, sequenced in a study of T cell clonotyping in hematopoietic cell transplantation. Profiled with immunoSEQ multiplex PCR; TCRdb holds only in-frame clones, not every one. The data contain roughly 9,000 clones, almost 85% of them seen just once; the ten biggest clones take up roughly 32%. Sequenced material: PBMCs, taken 180 days after allogeneic stem cell transplant. The receptor set was obtained from a female patient in her thirties or forties who had an allogeneic stem cell transplant, so the T cells may come from the graft donor. Some clones in this sample may be carry-over from other donors' samples.

J is TRBJ2-2 and V is TRBV7-2; D ambiguous. CDR3 size: 14 residues. The germline V gene has CDR1 SGHTA and CDR2 FQGNSA. The V gene lost 0 bases and the J gene lost 6 bases, with 8 bases spanning the gap. Here the CDR3 reads CASSLASRSGELFF. CDR3 sequence (DNA): TGTGCCAGCAGCTTAGCGAGCAGATCCGGGGAGCTGTTTTTT.

V and J are TRBV19 and TRBJ1-1; no firm D call. Germline V gives CDR1 LNHDA, CDR2 SQIVND (reference sequence). V was clipped by 9 bases and J by 6 bases, with 17 bases between them. The CDR3 loop spans 13 amino acids. CDR3 residues: CASALNAEAEAFF. The CDR3 DNA is TGTGCCAGCGCTCTCAACGCGGAGGCTGAAGCTTTCTTT.

The rearrangement joins TRBV29-1 to TRBJ1-1; 9 nucleotides match TRBD1. The CDR3 has 12 residues. Per germline, CDR1 SQVTM and CDR2 ANQGSEA. V lost 7 bases and J lost 0; bases outside the gene matches: 0. For the CDR3, the DNA is TGCAGCGGGGACAGGGTGAACACTGAAGCTTTCTTT. This codes for CSGDRVNTEAFF. Together with reference TRBV29-1 and TRBJ1-1, the CDR3 gives the full variable domain: SAVISQKPSRDICQRGTSLTIQCQVDSQVTMMFWYRQQPGQSLTLIATANQGSEATYESGFVIDKFPISRPNLTFSTLTVSNMSPEDSSIYLCSGDRVNTEAFFGQGTRLTVV.

This chain links TRBV29-1 with TRBJ2-3, with D perhaps assigned TRBD1 or TRBD2 (5 bases each). The V gene's germline CDR1 is SQVTM and CDR2 ANQGSEA. The V gene lost 7 bases and the J gene lost 5 bases, with 13 bases spanning the gap. CDR3 length: 12 residues. The CDR3 protein is CSGGTSEDTQYF. In DNA form, the CDR3 reads TGCAGCGGGGGGACGAGCGAAGATACGCAGTATTTT.

This rearrangement joins TRBV2 to TRBJ2-3, with 9 bases lining up with TRBD2. The V gene end was trimmed by 7 bases and the J gene end by 8 bases; junction bases not matched to a gene: 7. Germline V lookup: CDR1 SNHLY, CDR2 FYNNEI. The CDR3 totals 13 residues. The CDR3 coding sequence is TGTGCCAGCACGGGTAGCGGGGGAGGTACGCAGTATTTT. Translated: CASTGSGGGTQYF. Variable domain in full (rest from reference TRBV2 and TRBJ2-3): EPEVTQTPSHQVTQMGQEVILRCVPISNHLYFYWYRQILGQKVEFLVSFYNNEISEKSEIFDDQFSVERPDGSNFTLKIRSTKLEDSAMYFCASTGSGGGTQYFGPGTRLTVL.

CDR3 amino acids: CATSTQVPRGAFF. The DNA of the CDR3 is TGTGCCACCAGCACGCAGGTTCCTAGGGGAGCTTTCTTT. V is TRBV15 and J is TRBJ1-1; a possible D gene is TRBD1 (5 bases). The V and J ends lost 4 bases and 10 bases respectively, with 16 bases between them. The CDR3 length is 13 residues. Germline V lookup: CDR1 LNHNV, CDR2 YYDKDF (reference sequence).

This clone has just one count. V usage is TRBV11-1 and J usage is TRBJ2-7; 9 bases are shared with TRBD2. The CDR3 sequence is 15 residues long. Germline V gene data show CDR1 as SGHAT and CDR2 as FQDESV (reference sequence). V lost 2 bases to trimming and J lost 5 bases; unmatched junction nucleotides: 7. The CDR3 DNA sequence: TGTGCCAGCAGCTTACGAGCGGGGGGTTGGGACGAGCAGTACTTC. It specifies CASSLRAGGWDEQYF.

The chain links TRBV2 to TRBJ2-2; 10 bases agree with TRBD1. Trimming took 3 bases from V and 5 from J; bases not matched to a gene: 3. The CDR3 is 15 amino acids. The germline V gene encodes CDR1 SNHLY and CDR2 FYNNEI. In DNA form, the CDR3 reads TGTGCCAGCAGTGATGACAGGGGGCAAACCGGGGAGCTGTTTTTT. It is translated as CASSDDRGQTGELFF.

The chain employs TRBV19 and TRBJ1-2, with D perhaps matching TRBD1 (5 bases). V lost 8 bases and J lost 4, with 11 bases in between. The CDR3 covers 12 residues. Germline lookup yields CDR1 LNHDA and CDR2 SQIVND (reference sequence). The CDR3 DNA sequence: TGTGCCAGTCGCGCGGGGGTCTATGGCTACACCTTC. As protein: CASRAGVYGYTF.

This chain's CDR3 is CASSPRYSGGLGQAFF. The DNA for the CDR3 is TGTGCCAGTAGTCCACGGTATTCTGGGGGCCTTGGGCAAGCTTTCTTT. The genes are TRBV19 and TRBJ1-1; maybe TRBD1 (6 bases). CDR1 and CDR2 from the germline V gene are LNHDA and SQIVND (reference sequence). The CDR3 totals 16 residues. The V and J ends lost 5 bases and 9 bases respectively, with 25 bases between them.

The gene calls are TRBV7-9 and TRBJ1-1; D ambiguous. This CDR3 comprises 14 residues. CDR1 is SEHNR, CDR2 FQNEAQ, per germline (reference sequence). The V and J ends lost 1 base and 0 bases respectively, with 6 bases between them. The DNA for the CDR3 is TGTGCCAGCAGCTTAGAGGCACTGAACACTGAAGCTTTCTTT. Protein sequence: CASSLEALNTEAFF.

The gene calls are TRBV7-2 and TRBJ2-7; D may correspond to TRBD1 or TRBD2 (5 bases each). V was cut by 5 bases and J by 4 bases, with 15 bases left in between. The CDR3 runs to 14 residues. In germline, CDR1 is SGHTA, CDR2 FQGNSA. Here the CDR3 reads CASSPGTGQYEQYF. CDR3 bases: TGTGCCAGCAGCCCAGGGACGGGTCAGTACGAGCAGTACTTC.

The CDR3 region has the DNA TGTGCCAGTAGTATGCCGGGGTTACTCAAAAACATTCAGTACTTC. The encoded protein is CASSMPGLLKNIQYF. This rearrangement joins TRBV19 to TRBJ2-4, with D possibly matching TRBD2 (5 bases). Trimming pared 3 bases from V and 3 bases from J, leaving 12 bases between. The CDR3 length is 15 residues. From germline, CDR1 is LNHDA and CDR2 SQIVND (reference sequence). Together with reference TRBV19 and TRBJ2-4, the CDR3 gives the full variable domain: DGGITQSPKYLFRKEGQNVTLSCEQNLNHDAMYWYRQDPGQGLRLIYYSQIVNDFQKGDIAEGYSVSREKKESFPLTVTSAQKNPTAFYLCASSMPGLLKNIQYFGAGTRLSVL.

This chain uses TRBV10-3 with TRBJ2-5; D gene unclear. Per germline, CDR1 ENHRY and CDR2 SYGVKD. Trimming cost V 0 bases and J 5 bases, with 1 base left between them. This CDR3 has 11 residues. The DNA of the CDR3 is TGTGCCATCAGTGAGTCGGAGACCCAGTACTTC. Protein product: CAISESETQYF.

This clone was seen a handful of times. V is TRBV9 and J is TRBJ2-3; D unresolved. Germline V CDR1 and CDR2: SGDLS, YYNGEE. V shed 0 bases and J shed 5 bases, with 1 base lying between them. The CDR3 length is 11 residues. The CDR3 DNA reads as TGTGCCAGCAGCGTAGGAGATACGCAGTATTTT. As protein: CASSVGDTQYF. Together with reference TRBV9 and TRBJ2-3, the CDR3 gives the full variable domain: DSGVTQTPKHLITATGQRVTLRCSPRSGDLSVYWYQQSLDQGLQFLIQYYNGEERAKGNILERFSAQQFPDLHSELNLSSLELGDSALYFCASSVGDTQYFGPGTRLTVL.